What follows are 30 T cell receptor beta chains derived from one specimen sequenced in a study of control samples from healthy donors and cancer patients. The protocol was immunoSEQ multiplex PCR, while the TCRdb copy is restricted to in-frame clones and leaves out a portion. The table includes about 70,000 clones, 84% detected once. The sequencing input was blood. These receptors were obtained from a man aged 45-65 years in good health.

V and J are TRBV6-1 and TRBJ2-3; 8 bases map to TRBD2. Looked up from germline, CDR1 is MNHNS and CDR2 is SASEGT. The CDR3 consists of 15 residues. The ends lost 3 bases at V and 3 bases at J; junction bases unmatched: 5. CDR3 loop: CASSEQRGQTDTQYF. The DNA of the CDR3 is TGTGCCAGCAGTGAGCAGCGGGGGCAAACAGATACGCAGTATTTT.

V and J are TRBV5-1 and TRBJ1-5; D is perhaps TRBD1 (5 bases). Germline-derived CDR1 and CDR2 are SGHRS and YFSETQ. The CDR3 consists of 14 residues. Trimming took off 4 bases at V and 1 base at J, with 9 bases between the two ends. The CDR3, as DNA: TGCGCCAGCAGCCCGACAGAGAGCAATCAGCCCCAGCATTTT. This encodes CASSPTESNQPQHF.

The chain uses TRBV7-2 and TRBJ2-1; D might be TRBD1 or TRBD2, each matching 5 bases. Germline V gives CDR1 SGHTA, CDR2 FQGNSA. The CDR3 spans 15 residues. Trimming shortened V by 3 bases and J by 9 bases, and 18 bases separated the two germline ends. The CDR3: CASSLDTQRVSEQFF. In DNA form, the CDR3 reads TGTGCCAGCAGCTTGGACACCCAGAGGGTGAGTGAGCAGTTCTTC.

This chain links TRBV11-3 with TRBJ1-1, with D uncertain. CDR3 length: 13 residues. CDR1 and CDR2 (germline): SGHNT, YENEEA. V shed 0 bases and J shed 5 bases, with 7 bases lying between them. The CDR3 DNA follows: TGTGCCAGCAGCTTAGATCTTGTGACTGAAGCTTTCTTT. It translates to CASSLDLVTEAFF.

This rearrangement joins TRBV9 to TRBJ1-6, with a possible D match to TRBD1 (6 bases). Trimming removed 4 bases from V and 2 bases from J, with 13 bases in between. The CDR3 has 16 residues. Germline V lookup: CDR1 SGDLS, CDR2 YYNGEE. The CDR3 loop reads CASSPTRGTYNSPLHF. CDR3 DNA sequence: TGTGCCAGCAGCCCCACCAGGGGCACCTATAATTCACCCCTCCACTTT.

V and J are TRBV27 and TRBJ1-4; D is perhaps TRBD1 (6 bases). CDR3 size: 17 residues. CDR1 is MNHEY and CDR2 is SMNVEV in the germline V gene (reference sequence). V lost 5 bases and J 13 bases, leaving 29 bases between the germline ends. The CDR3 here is CASSRTGLGTLNERLFF. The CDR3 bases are TGTGCCAGCAGTCGTACGGGCCTAGGGACACTGAATGAGAGACTGTTTTTT.

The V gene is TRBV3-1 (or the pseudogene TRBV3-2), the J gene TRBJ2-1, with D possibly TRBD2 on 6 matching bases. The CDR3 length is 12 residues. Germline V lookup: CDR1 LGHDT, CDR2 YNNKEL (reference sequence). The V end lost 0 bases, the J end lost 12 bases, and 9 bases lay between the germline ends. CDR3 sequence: CASSQEDGGQFF. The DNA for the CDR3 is TGTGCCAGCAGCCAAGAGGACGGGGGGCAGTTCTTC.

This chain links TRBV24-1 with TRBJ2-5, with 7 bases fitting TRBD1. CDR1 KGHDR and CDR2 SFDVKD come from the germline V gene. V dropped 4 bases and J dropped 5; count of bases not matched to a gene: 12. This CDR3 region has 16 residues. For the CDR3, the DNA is TGTGCCACCAGTGACGTCCGACAGGGTAGCTTGGAGACCCAGTACTTC. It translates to CATSDVRQGSLETQYF.

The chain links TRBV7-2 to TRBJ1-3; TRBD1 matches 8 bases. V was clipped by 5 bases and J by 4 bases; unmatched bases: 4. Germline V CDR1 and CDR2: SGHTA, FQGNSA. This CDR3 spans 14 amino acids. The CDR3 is CASSPRQGGNTIYF. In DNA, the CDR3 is TGTGCCAGCAGCCCCCGACAGGGGGGAAACACCATATATTTT.

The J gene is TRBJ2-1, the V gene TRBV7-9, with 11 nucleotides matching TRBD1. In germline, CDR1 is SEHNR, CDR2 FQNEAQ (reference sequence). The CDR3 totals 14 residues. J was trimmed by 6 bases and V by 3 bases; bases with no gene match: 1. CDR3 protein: CASSFGTGGNEQFF. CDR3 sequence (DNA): TGTGCCAGCAGCTTCGGGACAGGGGGCAATGAGCAGTTCTTC.

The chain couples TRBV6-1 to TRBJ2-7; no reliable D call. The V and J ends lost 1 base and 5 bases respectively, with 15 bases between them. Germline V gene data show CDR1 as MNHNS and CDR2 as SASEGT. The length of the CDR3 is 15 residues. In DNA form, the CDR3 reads TGTGCCAGCAGTGAAGGCGGCCTAACCAGGAACGAGCAGTACTTC. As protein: CASSEGGLTRNEQYF.

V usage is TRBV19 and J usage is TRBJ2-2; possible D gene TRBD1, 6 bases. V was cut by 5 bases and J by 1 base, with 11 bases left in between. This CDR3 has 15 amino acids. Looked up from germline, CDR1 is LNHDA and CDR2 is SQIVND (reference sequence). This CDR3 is CASSYAGENTGELFF. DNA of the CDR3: TGTGCCAGTAGTTACGCAGGGGAGAACACCGGGGAGCTGTTTTTT. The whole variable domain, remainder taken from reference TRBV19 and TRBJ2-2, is DGGITQSPKYLFRKEGQNVTLSCEQNLNHDAMYWYRQDPGQGLRLIYYSQIVNDFQKGDIAEGYSVSREKKESFPLTVTSAQKNPTAFYLCASSYAGENTGELFFGEGSRLTVL.

CDR3 sequence: CASSPRAGVTNNEQFF. The CDR3 DNA follows: TGCGCCAGCAGCCCCCGGGCGGGGGTGACAAACAATGAGCAGTTCTTC. The J gene is TRBJ2-1, the V gene TRBV5-1, with TRBD2 matching 7 bases. Germline-derived CDR1 and CDR2 are SGHRS and YFSETQ. The length of the CDR3 is 16 residues. V lost 4 bases, J lost 5 bases, and 12 bases stayed unmatched.

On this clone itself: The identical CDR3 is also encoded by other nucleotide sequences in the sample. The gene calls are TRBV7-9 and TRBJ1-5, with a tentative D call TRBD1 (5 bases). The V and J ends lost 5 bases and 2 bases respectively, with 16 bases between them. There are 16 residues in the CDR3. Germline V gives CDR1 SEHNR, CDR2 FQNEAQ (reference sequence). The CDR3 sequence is CASSPPGQGGNQPQHF. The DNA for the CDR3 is TGTGCCAGCAGCCCACCGGGGCAGGGAGGCAATCAGCCCCAGCATTTT. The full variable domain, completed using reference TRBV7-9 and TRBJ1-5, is DTGVSQNPRHKITKRGQNVTFRCDPISEHNRLYWYRQTLGQGPEFLTYFQNEAQLEKSRLLSDRFSAERPKGSFSTLEIQRTEQGDSAMYLCASSPPGQGGNQPQHFGDGTRLSIL.

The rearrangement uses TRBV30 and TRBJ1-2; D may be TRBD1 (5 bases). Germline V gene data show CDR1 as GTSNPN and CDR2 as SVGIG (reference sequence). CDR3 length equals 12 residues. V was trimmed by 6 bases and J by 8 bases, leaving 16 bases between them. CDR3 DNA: TGTGCCTGTCAATTTCTTCAGGGCGGCTACACCTTC. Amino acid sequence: CACQFLQGGYTF.

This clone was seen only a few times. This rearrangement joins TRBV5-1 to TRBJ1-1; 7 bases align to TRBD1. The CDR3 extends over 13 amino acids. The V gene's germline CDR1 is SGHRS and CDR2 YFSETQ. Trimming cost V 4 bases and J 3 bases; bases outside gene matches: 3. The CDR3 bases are TGCGCCAGCAGCCGACAGGGCTACACTGAAGCTTTCTTT. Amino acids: CASSRQGYTEAFF.

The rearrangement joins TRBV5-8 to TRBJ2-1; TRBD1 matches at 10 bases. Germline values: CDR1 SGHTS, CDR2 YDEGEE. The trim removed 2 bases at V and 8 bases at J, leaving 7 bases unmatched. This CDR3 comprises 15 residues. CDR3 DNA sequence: TGTGCCAGCAGCTTCCGGGACAGGGGTAGGGATGAGCAGTTCTTC. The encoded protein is CASSFRDRGRDEQFF.

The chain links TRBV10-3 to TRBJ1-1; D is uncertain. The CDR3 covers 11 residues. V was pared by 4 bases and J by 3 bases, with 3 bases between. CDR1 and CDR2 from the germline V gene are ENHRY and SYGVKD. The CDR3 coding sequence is TGTGCCATCAGTGCTGACACTGAAGCTTTCTTT. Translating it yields CAISADTEAFF.

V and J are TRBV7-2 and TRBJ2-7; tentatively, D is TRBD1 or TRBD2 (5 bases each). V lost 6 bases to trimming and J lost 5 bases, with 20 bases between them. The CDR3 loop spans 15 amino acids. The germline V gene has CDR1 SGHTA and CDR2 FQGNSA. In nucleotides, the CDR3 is TGTGCCAGCAGTTCACGTAGGGGACCCATGGACGAGCAGTACTTC. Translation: CASSSRRGPMDEQYF.

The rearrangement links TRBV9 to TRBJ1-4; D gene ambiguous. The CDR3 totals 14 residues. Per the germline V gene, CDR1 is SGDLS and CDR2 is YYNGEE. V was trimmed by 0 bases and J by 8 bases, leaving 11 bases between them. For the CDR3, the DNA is TGTGCCAGCAGCGTAGGTGGGCTCGGGGAAAAACTGTTTTTT. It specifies CASSVGGLGEKLFF. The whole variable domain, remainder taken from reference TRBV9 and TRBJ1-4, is DSGVTQTPKHLITATGQRVTLRCSPRSGDLSVYWYQQSLDQGLQFLIQYYNGEERAKGNILERFSAQQFPDLHSELNLSSLELGDSALYFCASSVGGLGEKLFFGSGTQLSVL.

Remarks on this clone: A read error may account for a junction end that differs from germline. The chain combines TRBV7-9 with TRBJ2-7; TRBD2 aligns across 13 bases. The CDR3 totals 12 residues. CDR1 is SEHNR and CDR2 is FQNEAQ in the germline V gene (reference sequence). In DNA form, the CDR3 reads TGTGCCAGCAGCTCCGGGACTAGCGGGACTGTCTTC. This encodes CASSSGTSGTVF.

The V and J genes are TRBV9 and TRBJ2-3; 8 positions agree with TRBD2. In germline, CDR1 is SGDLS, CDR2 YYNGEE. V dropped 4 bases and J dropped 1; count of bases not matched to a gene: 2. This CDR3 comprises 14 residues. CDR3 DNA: TGTGCCAGCAGCCTGACTAGCGGCACAGATACGCAGTATTTT. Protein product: CASSLTSGTDTQYF.

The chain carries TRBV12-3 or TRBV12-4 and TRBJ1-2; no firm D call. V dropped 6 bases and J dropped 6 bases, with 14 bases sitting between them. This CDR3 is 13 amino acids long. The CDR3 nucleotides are TGTGCCAGCAGCTTATCAACCCGAGATGGCTACACCTTC. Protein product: CASSLSTRDGYTF.

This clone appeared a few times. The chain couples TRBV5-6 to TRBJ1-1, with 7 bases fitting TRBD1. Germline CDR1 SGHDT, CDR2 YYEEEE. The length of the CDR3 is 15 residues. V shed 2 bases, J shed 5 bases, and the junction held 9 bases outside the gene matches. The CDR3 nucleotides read TGTGCCAGCAGCTTTGTCAAGGGGGCAGGAACTGAAGCTTTCTTT. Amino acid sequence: CASSFVKGAGTEAFF.

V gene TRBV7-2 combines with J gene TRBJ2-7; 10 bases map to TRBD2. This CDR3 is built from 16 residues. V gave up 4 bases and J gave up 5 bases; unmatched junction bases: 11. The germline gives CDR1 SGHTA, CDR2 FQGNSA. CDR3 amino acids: CASSSTSGVYLHEQYF. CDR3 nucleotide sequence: TGTGCCAGCAGCTCCACTAGCGGGGTGTACCTTCACGAGCAGTACTTC.

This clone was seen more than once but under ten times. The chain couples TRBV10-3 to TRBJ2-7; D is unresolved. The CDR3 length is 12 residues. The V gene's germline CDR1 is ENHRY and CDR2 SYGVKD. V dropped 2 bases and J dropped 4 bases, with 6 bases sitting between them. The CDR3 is CAISEPRYEQYF. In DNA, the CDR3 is TGTGCCATCAGTGAGCCCCGATACGAGCAGTACTTC.

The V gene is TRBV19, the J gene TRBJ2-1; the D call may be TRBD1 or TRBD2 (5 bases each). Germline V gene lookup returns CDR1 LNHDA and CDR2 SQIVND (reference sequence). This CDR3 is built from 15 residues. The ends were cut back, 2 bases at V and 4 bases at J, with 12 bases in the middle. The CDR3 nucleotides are TGTGCCAGTAGTATAAGTCTCGGGGCATACAATGAGCAGTTCTTC. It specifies CASSISLGAYNEQFF.

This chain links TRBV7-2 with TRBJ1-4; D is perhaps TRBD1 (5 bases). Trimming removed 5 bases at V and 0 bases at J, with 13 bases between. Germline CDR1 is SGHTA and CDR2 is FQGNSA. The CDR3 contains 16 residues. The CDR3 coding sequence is TGTGCCAGCAGCCGGACGGGGGGGGCAACTAATGAAAAACTGTTTTTT. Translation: CASSRTGGATNEKLFF. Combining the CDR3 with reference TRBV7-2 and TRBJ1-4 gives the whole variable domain GAGVSQSPSNKVTEKGKDVELRCDPISGHTALYWYRQSLGQGLEFLIYFQGNSAPDKSGLPSDRFSAERTGGSVSTLTIQRTQQEDSAVYLCASSRTGGATNEKLFFGSGTQLSVL.

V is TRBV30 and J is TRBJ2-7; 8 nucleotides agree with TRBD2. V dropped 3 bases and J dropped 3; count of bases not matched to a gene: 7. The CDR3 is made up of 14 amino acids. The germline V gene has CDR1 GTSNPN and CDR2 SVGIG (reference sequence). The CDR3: CAWRRSGGNYEQYF. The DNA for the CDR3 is TGTGCCTGGAGAAGGTCGGGAGGGAACTACGAGCAGTACTTC.

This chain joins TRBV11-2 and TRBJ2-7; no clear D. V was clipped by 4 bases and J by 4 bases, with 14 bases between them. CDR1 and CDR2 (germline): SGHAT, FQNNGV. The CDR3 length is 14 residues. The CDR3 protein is CASSSWTAPYEQYF. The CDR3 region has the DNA TGTGCCAGCAGCTCCTGGACCGCCCCTTACGAGCAGTACTTC.